The TCR beta chain under discussion was sequenced for a study of CD8 T cells in Susac syndrome. Reverse transcription of about 0.5 to 1 ug RNA was carried out with random hexamers. Multiplex PCR with immunoSEQ amplified the TCR beta CDR3 across 54 Vbeta and 13 Jbeta. A single record per CDR3 protein comes from TCRdb applying MiXCR to the immunoSEQ multiplex PCR reads. The sample shows about 210,000 distinct CDR3 sequences, roughly 96% of them seen only once. V dropped 5 bases and J dropped 7 bases, with 15 bases sitting between them. The germline gives CDR1 MNHEY, CDR2 SVGEGT. This CDR3 has 14 amino acids. In blood CD8+ and CD4+ T cells, TCR beta underwent sequencing. Negative isolation yielded CD4+ and CD8+ T cells, and FACS enriched TEMRA cells.

Material: CD4+ T cells from PBMCs. The TCR sequence derives from a human donor with multiple sclerosis. The chain recombines TRBV6-2 or TRBV6-3 with TRBJ1-5; TRBD1 might be the D (5 bases). CDR3 DNA: TGTGCCAGCAGTAAAACAGGAATGGCACAGCCCCAGCATTTT. Residues: CASSKTGMAQPQHF.